These 2 T cell receptor beta chains were sequenced from one sample in a study of cytomegalovirus exposure and HLA in healthy donors. TCRdb's table, derived via immunoSEQ multiplex PCR, lists solely in-frame clones and lacks some. Seen here are a few hundred thousand clones, approximately 87% observed once, and the top ten hold about 0.85%. The source material was PBMCs. These receptors all stem from a woman between 18 and 30 years old in good health and CMV-seronegative.

The chain carries TRBV7-6 and TRBJ2-7; 9 nucleotides line up with TRBD1. The germline gives CDR1 SGHVS, CDR2 FNYEAQ. The V and J ends lost 1 base and 7 bases, in that order; junction bases with no gene match: 14. This CDR3 comprises 17 residues. CDR3: CASSLGGAGTGPGEQYF. The CDR3 DNA is TGTGCCAGCAGCTTAGGAGGAGCCGGGACAGGGCCCGGTGAGCAGTACTTC.

V is TRBV29-1 and J is TRBJ2-1; maybe TRBD2 (5 bases). CDR1 is SQVTM and CDR2 is ANQGSEA in the germline V gene. The germline V and J ends were trimmed by 3 bases and 0 bases, with 12 bases remaining between them. The CDR3 contains 15 residues. CDR3 protein: CSVDPTSGSYNEQFF. The CDR3 DNA reads TGCAGCGTTGACCCAACTAGTGGCTCCTACAATGAGCAGTTCTTC.